The clone carrying this TCR beta chain showed up many times. What it recognizes is unknown. This entry belongs to a study of early T cells in non-severe SARS-CoV-2 infection. Study-level points and caveats: The study's VDJdb matching favored anti-spike CD8 responses and missed private and CD4 specificities.

Each single cDNA molecule received a unique molecular identifier. TCRdb redid the calling of the 5' RACE reads with MiXCR, one entry per CDR3 protein. The sample contains over 50,000 distinct CDR3 sequences, roughly an eighth of which appear only once. This sequence originates from an adult who was a healthcare worker with PCR-confirmed SARS-CoV-2 infection or an uninfected control (not recorded which). The sample consisted of whole blood.

CDR3 residues: CASSLGRGNTYEQYF. The CDR3 DNA follows: TGTGCCAGCAGTTTGGGTAGGGGGAACACCTACGAGCAGTACTTC. The chain recombines TRBV27 with TRBJ2-7; D is possibly TRBD1 (6 bases). This CDR3 comprises 15 residues. V lost 3 bases, J lost 2 bases, and 14 bases lay in between. CDR1 and CDR2 from the germline V gene are MNHEY and SMNVEV (reference sequence).